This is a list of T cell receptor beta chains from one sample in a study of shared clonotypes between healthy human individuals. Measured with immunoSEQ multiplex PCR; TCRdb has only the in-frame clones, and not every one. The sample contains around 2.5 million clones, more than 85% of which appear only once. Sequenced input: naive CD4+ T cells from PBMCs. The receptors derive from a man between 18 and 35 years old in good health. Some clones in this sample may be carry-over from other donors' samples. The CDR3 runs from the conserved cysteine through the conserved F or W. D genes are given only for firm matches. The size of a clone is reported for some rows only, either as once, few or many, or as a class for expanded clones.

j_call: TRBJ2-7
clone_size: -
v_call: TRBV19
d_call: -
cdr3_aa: CASRIGRHEQYF
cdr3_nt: TGTGCCAGTAGGATAGGGAGACACGAGCAGTACTTC

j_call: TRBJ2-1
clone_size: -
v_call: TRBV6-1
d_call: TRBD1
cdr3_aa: CASSVTGGDYEQFF
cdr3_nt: TGTGCCAGCAGTGTTACAGGGGGCGACTATGAGCAGTTCTTC

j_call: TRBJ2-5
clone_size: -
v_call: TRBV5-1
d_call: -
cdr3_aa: CASSLGGAETQYF
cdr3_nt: TGCGCCAGCAGCCTCGGGGGTGCGGAGACCCAGTACTTC

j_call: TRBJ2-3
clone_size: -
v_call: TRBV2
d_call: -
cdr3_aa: CASSDSSGTDTQYF
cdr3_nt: TGTGCCAGCAGTGATTCTAGCGGCACAGATACGCAGTATTTT

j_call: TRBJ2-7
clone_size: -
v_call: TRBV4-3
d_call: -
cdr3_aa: CASSQELAGEQYF
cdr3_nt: TGCGCCAGCAGCCAAGAATTGGCGGGTGAGCAGTACTTC

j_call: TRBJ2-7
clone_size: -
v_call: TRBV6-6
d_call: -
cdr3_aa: CASSSTRPNYEQYF
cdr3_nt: TGTGCCAGCAGCTCCACCCGGCCCAACTACGAGCAGTACTTC

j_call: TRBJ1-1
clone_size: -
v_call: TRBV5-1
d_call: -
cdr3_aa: CASSFDPGTLNTEAFF
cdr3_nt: TGCGCCAGCAGTTTCGACCCCGGGACACTGAACACTGAAGCTTTCTTT

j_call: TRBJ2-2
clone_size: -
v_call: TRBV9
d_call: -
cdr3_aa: CASSGGTTGELFF
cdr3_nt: TGTGCCAGCAGCGGGGGGACCACCGGGGAGCTGTTTTTT

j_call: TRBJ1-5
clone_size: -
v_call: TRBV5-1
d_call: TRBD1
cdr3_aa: CASSLAGTGNQPQHF
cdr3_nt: TGCGCCAGCAGCTTGGCCGGGACAGGGAATCAGCCCCAGCATTTT

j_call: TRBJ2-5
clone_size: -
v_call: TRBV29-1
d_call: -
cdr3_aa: CSVEAWTKTQYF
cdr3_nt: TGCAGCGTTGAAGCCTGGACAAAGACCCAGTACTTC

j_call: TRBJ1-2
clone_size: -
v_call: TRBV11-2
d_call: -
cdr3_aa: CASSPTSIRGGYGYTF
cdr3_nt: TGTGCCAGCAGCCCGACAAGTATTCGAGGCGGATATGGCTACACCTTC

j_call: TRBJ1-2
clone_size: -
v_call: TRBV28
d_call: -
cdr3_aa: CASSYRALYGYTF
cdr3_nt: TGTGCCAGCAGTTACAGGGCTCTCTATGGCTACACCTTC

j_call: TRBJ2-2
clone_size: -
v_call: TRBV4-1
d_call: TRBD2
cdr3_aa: CASSLGTSPGELFF
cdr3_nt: TGCGCCAGCAGCTTAGGGACTAGCCCCGGGGAGCTGTTTTTT

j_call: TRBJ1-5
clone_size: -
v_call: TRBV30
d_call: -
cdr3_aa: CAWRNTGSGQPQHF
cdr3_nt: TGTGCCTGGAGGAATACAGGGTCGGGGCAGCCCCAGCATTTT

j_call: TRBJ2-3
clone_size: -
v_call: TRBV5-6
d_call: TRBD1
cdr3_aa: CASSLYRGSWGTDTQYF
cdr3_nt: TGTGCCAGCAGCTTATACAGGGGGAGTTGGGGCACAGATACGCAGTATTTT

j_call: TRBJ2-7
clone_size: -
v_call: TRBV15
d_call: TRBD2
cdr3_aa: CATSRVGGGIYEQYF
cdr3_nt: TGTGCCACCAGCAGAGTGGGCGGGGGGATATACGAGCAGTACTTC

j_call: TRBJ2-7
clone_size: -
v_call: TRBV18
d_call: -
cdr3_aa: CASSSSLGFDEQYF
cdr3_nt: TGTGCCAGCTCATCCTCGCTAGGTTTCGACGAGCAGTACTTC

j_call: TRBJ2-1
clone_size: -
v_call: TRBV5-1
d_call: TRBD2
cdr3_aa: CASSLRSSGGYNEQFF
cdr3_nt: TGCGCCAGCAGCTTGCGATCCAGCGGGGGTTACAATGAGCAGTTCTTC

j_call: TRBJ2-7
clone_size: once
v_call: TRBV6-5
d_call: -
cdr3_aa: CASSYGVNSYEQYF
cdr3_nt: TGTGCCAGCAGTTACGGGGTGAACTCCTACGAGCAGTACTTC

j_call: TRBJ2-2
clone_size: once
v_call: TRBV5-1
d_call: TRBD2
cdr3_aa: CASSYLAVNTGELFF
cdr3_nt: TGCGCCAGCAGCTACCTAGCGGTGAACACCGGGGAGCTGTTTTTT

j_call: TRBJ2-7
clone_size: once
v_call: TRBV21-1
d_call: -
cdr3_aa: CASSKGGQPCF
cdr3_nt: TGTGCCAGCAGCAAAGGGGGACAACCATGCTTC

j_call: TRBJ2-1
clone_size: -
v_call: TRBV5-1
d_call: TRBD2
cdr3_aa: CASSQGLAGGNEQFF
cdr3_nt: TGCGCCAGCAGCCAAGGACTAGCGGGCGGCAATGAGCAGTTCTTC

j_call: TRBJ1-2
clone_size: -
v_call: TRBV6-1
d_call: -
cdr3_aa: CASAGQSNGYTF
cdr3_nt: TGTGCCAGCGCGGGGCAGAGTAATGGCTACACCTTC

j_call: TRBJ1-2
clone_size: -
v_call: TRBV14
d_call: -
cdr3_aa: CASSQADYGYTF
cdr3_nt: TGTGCCAGCAGCCAGGCGGATTATGGCTACACCTTC

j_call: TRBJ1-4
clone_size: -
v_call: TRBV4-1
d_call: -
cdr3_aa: CASSLAERNNEKLFF
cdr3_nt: TGCGCCAGCAGCCTTGCTGAAAGAAATAATGAAAAACTGTTTTTT

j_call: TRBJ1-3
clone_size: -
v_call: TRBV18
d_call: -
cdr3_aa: CASSPQLVSSGNTIYF
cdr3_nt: TGTGCCAGCTCACCACAACTGGTCAGCTCTGGAAACACCATATATTTT

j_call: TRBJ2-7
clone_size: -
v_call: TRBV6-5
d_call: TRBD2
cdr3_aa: CASSYDGGTSSYEQYF
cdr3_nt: TGTGCCAGCAGTTACGACGGGGGGACCTCCTCCTACGAGCAGTACTTC

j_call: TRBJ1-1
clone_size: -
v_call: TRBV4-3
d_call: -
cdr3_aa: CASSQVPGVMNTEAFF
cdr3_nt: TGCGCCAGCAGCCAAGTCCCAGGGGTAATGAACACTGAAGCTTTCTTT

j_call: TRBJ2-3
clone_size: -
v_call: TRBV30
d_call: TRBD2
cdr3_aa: CAWSPGLAGGDTQYF
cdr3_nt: TGTGCCTGGAGTCCGGGACTAGCGGGTGGTGATACGCAGTATTTT

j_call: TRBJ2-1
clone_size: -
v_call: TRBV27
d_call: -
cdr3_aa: CASSPGAWRQFF
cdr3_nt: TGTGCCAGCAGCCCCGGTGCCTGGAGGCAGTTCTTC

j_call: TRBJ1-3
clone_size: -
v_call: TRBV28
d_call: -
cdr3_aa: CASSLSGTLSGNTIYF
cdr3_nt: TGTGCCAGCAGTTTATCGGGCACACTCTCTGGAAACACCATATATTTT

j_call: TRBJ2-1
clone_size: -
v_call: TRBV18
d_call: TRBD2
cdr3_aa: CASSPPGLAREEQFF
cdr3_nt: TGTGCCAGCTCACCCCCGGGACTAGCGAGGGAGGAGCAGTTCTTC

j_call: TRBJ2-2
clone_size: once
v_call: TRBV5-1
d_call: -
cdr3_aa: CASSLAVSNTGELFF
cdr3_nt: TGCGCCAGCAGCTTAGCAGTTTCGAACACCGGGGAGCTGTTTTTT

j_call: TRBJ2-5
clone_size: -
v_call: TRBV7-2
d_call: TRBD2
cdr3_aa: CASSLMGGNAQETQYF
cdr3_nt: TGTGCCAGCAGCCTAATGGGGGGGAATGCCCAAGAGACCCAGTACTTC

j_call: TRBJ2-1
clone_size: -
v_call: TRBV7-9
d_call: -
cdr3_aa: CASSLEGNYNEQFF
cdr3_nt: TGTGCCAGCAGCTTAGAAGGGAACTACAATGAGCAGTTCTTC

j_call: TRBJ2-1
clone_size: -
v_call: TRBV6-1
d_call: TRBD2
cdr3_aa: CASSEGGYFGGSGRYNEQFF
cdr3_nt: TGTGCCAGCAGTGAAGGAGGGTATTTTGGCGGGAGTGGAAGGTACAATGAGCAGTTCTTC

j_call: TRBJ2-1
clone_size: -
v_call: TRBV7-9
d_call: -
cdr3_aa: CASSLMAGIYNEQFF
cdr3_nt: TGTGCCAGCAGCTTAATGGCGGGTATTTACAATGAGCAGTTCTTC

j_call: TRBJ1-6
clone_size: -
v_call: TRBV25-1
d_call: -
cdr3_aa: CASSDPSSYNSPLHF
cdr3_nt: TGTGCCAGCAGTGATCCCAGCTCCTATAATTCACCCCTCCACTTT

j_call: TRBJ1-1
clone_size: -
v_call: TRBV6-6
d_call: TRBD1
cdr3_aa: CASSFAQGATEAFF
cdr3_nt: TGTGCCAGCAGTTTCGCACAGGGGGCAACTGAAGCTTTCTTT

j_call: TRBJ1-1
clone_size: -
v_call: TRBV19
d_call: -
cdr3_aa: CASTRGLVVNTEAFF
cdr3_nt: TGTGCCAGTACCCGGGGGTTGGTCGTGAACACTGAAGCTTTCTTT

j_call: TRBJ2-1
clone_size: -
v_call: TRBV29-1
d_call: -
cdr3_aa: CSVVPLEPGYNEQFF
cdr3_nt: TGCAGCGTCGTCCCCCTAGAGCCTGGCTACAATGAGCAGTTCTTC

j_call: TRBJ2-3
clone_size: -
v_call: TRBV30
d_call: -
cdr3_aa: CAWSARSSDTQYF
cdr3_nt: TGTGCCTGGAGTGCCCGGTCGTCAGATACGCAGTATTTT

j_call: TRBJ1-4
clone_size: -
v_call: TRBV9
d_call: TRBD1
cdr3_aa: CASSGGTGYEKLFF
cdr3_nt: TGTGCCAGCAGCGGAGGGACAGGGTATGAAAAACTGTTTTTT

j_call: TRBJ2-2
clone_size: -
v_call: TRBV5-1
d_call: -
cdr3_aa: CASSLATAGTGELFF
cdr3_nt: TGCGCCAGCAGCTTGGCCACCGCCGGCACCGGGGAGCTGTTTTTT

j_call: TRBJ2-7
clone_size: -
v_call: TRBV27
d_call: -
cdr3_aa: CASSRQQSGSYEQYF
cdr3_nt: TGTGCCAGCAGTCGGCAGCAAAGCGGCTCCTACGAGCAGTACTTC

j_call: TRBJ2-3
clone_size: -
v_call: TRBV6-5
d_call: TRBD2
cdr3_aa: CAGGVSADTQYF
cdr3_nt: TGTGCCGGGGGGGTGAGCGCAGATACGCAGTATTTT

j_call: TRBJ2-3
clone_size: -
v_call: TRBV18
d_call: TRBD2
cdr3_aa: CASSLNGLAGTPADTQYF
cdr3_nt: TGTGCCAGCTCCCTGAATGGACTAGCGGGAACCCCGGCAGATACGCAGTATTTT

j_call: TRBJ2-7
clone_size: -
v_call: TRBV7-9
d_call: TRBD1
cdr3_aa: CASSLPDRGLYEQYF
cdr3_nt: TGTGCCAGCAGCTTACCGGACAGGGGCTTATACGAGCAGTACTTC

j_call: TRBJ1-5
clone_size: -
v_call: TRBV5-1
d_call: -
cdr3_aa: CASSRDSNQPQHF
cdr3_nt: TGCGCCAGCAGCCGAGATAGCAATCAGCCCCAGCATTTT

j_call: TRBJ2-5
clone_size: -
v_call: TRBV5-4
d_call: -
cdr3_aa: CASSPPDRVQETQYF
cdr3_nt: TGTGCCAGCAGCCCCCCGGACAGAGTCCAAGAGACCCAGTACTTC

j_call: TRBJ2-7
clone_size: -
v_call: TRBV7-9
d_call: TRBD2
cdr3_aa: CASSRLGGSSYEQYF
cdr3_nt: TGTGCCAGCAGCAGGCTGGGAGGGAGCTCCTACGAGCAGTACTTC

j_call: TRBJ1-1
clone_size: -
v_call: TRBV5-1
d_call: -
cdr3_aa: CASSLVGLNTEAFF
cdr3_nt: TGCGCCAGCAGCTTGGTCGGACTTAACACTGAAGCTTTCTTT

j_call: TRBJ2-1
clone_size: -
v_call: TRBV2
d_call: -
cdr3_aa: CASNPPNEQFF
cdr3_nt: TGTGCCAGCAACCCCCCCAATGAGCAGTTCTTC

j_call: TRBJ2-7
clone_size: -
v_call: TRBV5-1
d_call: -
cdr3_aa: CASRMGVGTYEQYF
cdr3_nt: TGCGCCAGCAGGATGGGGGTGGGGACCTACGAGCAGTACTTC

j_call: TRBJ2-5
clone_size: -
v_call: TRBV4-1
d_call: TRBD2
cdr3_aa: CASSQSVAGVSETQYF
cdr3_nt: TGCGCCAGCAGCCAATCGGTAGCGGGAGTAAGTGAGACCCAGTACTTC

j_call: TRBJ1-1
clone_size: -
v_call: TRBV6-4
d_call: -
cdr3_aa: CASSLNGGSTEAFF
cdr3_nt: TGTGCCAGCAGCCTAAATGGGGGGAGCACTGAAGCTTTCTTT

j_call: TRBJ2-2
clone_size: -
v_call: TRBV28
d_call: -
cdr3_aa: CASSPLDTGELFF
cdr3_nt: TGTGCCAGCAGTCCCCTGGACACCGGGGAGCTGTTTTTT